The clone carrying this T cell receptor (beta chain) appeared once. Its antigen is as yet unknown. This entry belongs to a study of vaccination and CD4 T cells after COVID-19. The wider study: Post-COVID samples had a sampling time that fell a median around 93 days after diagnosis (range 35 to 161).

Treatment: roughly 11-day PBMC culture with coronavirus spike peptide pools or control peptides (ViraFEST assay). Every well contained approximately 2 million PBMCs, which were grown with approximately 9.5 IU/ml IL-2 and roughly 9.7 ug/ml peptide pools. Following a culture period (more than 9 days), negative selection was used to isolate CD4+ T cells. Trimming removed 3 bases at V and 0 bases at J, with 10 bases between. CDR3 size: 15 residues. Germline V gene data show CDR1 as MNHEY and CDR2 as SMNVEV (reference sequence). Oncomine TCR Beta short-read sequencing was applied to DNA from cultured CD4+ T cells. Genomic DNA was taken out of cultured CD4+ T cells by extraction. TCRdb called the PCR reads again in MiXCR, with one record for every CDR3 protein. The sample lists approximately 11,000 distinct CDR3 sequences, 44% occurring once.

This chain uses TRBV27 with TRBJ2-3; no firm D call. Specimen: CD4+ T cells from blood, cultured in vitro. The TCR sequence derives from a human donor who had recovered from COVID-19. In DNA form, the CDR3 reads TGTGCCAGCAGTTTGTTTGGCTCTAGCACAGATACGCAGTATTTT. It specifies CASSLFGSSTDTQYF.